This T cell receptor beta chain was retrieved from a study of T cell repertoires in cytomegalovirus infection. A remark on this clonotype: Its target is not known.

The CDR3 covers 16 residues. Trimming stripped 5 bases from V and 4 bases from J, with 18 bases between. TCRdb ran MiXCR on the reads and lists one entry per CDR3 protein. In the table there are approximately 1,000,000 distinct CDR3 sequences, roughly 30% of which are singletons. The sequencing here drew on cultured CD8+ T cells from PBMCs, taken from culture after CMV antigen stimulation. The rearrangement links TRBV12-3 or TRBV12-4 to TRBJ2-1; tentative D call: TRBD2 (7 bases). The TCR was taken from a human donor in good health (CMV status not recorded). Some clones in this sample may be carry-over from other donors' samples. CDR3 sequence reads: CASSPLGRGAYNEQFF. The CDR3 nucleotides read TGTGCCAGCAGTCCTTTGGGTCGGGGGGCTTACAATGAGCAGTTCTTC.